What follows are 3 T cell receptor beta chains derived from one specimen sequenced in a study of identical twins. TCRdb reprocessed the 5' RACE reads via MiXCR and lists one record per CDR3 protein. The repertoire has some 730,000 distinct CDR3 sequences, around a sixth of them found once; the top ten carry under 15%. These sequences were also reported in another study, on T cells expressing NK-cell markers.

Sequenced: PBMCs. The receptor set was obtained from a woman aged 18-35 years in good health.

With regard to this clonotype: A single base separates this from a much larger clone, so it may be a read error. The chain recombines TRBV20-1 with TRBJ2-7, with TRBD1 as a possible D gene (5 bases). CDR1 is DFQATT and CDR2 is SNEGSKA in the germline V gene (reference sequence). The CDR3 extends over 13 amino acids. V was trimmed by 2 bases and J by 0 bases, leaving 8 bases between them. The CDR3 loop reads CSARQTDSYEQYF. The CDR3 nucleotides are TGCAGTGCTAGACAGACAGACTCCTACGAGCAGTACTTC.

This clonotype has a handful of counts. V usage is TRBV18 and J usage is TRBJ1-1; D is unresolved. CDR3 length equals 14 residues. The V gene lost 3 bases and the J gene lost 3 bases, with 11 bases spanning the gap. From germline, CDR1 is KGHSH and CDR2 LQKENI. The CDR3 is CASSPWKGDTEAFF. CDR3 sequence (DNA): TGTGCCAGCTCACCGTGGAAGGGAGACACTGAAGCTTTCTTT.

In its sample, this clonotype was seen a few times. The V and J genes are TRBV6-1 and TRBJ2-5, with D possibly being TRBD1 or TRBD2 (5 bases each). The CDR3 runs to 14 residues. Per the germline V gene, CDR1 is MNHNS and CDR2 is SASEGT. V was clipped by 7 bases and J by 3 bases, with 15 bases between them. CDR3 in amino acids: CASNPRDGKETQYF. In DNA, the CDR3 is TGTGCCAGCAACCCCCGGGACGGTAAAGAGACCCAGTACTTC.